Listed here are 14 T cell receptor beta chains from one sample, sequenced in a study of T cells after yellow fever vaccination. TCRdb used MiXCR to reprocess the 5' RACE reads, holding one entry per CDR3 protein. The repertoire consists of 250,000 to 400,000 distinct CDR3 sequences, with about 4.5% occurring once and the leading ten covering roughly 19%. The sequencing used PBMCs, collected 15 days after the yellow fever booster vaccination. All receptors come from a man aged 18 to 29 who received the YFV17D yellow fever vaccine.

The chain couples TRBV6-1 to TRBJ1-5, with D tentatively TRBD1 (6 bases). CDR3 length: 17 amino acids. Between the trimmed V and J ends, which lost 1 base and 3 bases, there was a span of 16 bases. The germline V gene encodes CDR1 MNHNS and CDR2 SASEGT. In DNA, the CDR3 is TGTGCCAGCAGTGAAGGGGGTTGGGGGCCCTTCAATCAGCCCCAGCATTTT. This translates into CASSEGGWGPFNQPQHF.

CDR3: CASSLAITTDTQYF. Here the CDR3 DNA reads TGCGCCAGCAGCTTGGCGATTACAACAGATACGCAGTATTTT. The chain employs TRBV5-1 and TRBJ2-3; D is ambiguous. In germline, CDR1 is SGHRS, CDR2 YFSETQ. The ends were cut back, 0 bases at V and 3 bases at J, with 8 bases in the middle. The CDR3 is 14 amino acids.

The V gene is TRBV5-1, the J gene TRBJ2-3; perhaps TRBD2 as D (5 bases). V was cut by 0 bases and J by 6 bases, with 11 bases left in between. From germline, CDR1 is SGHRS and CDR2 YFSETQ. The length of the CDR3 is 14 residues. CDR3 sequence reads: CASSLDLAADTQYF. In nucleotides, the CDR3 is TGCGCCAGCAGCTTGGACCTAGCTGCGGATACGCAGTATTTT. Full variable domain (remainder filled in from reference TRBV5-1 and TRBJ2-3): KAGVTQTPRYLIKTRGQQVTLSCSPISGHRSVSWYQQTPGQGLQFLFEYFSETQRNKGNFPGRFSGRQFSNSRSEMNVSTLELGDSALYLCASSLDLAADTQYFGPGTRLTVL.

This clonotype has at least ten counts. The chain carries TRBV4-3 and TRBJ1-1; D is uncertain. CDR3 size: 15 residues. Trimming took 4 bases from V and 0 from J, leaving 12 bases between them. Germline V gene lookup returns CDR1 LGHNA and CDR2 YSLEER. CDR3 DNA sequence: TGCGCCAGCAGCCTCCAGACGGGCATGAACACTGAAGCTTTCTTT. Its translation is CASSLQTGMNTEAFF.

This clonotype was seen repeatedly, ten times or more. V gene TRBV6-2 or TRBV6-3 combines with J gene TRBJ2-2; tentative D call: TRBD2 (5 bases). Trimming removed 5 bases from V and 3 bases from J, with 10 bases in between. The CDR3 has 14 residues. CDR1 and CDR2 (germline): MNHEY, SVGEGT. The CDR3 loop reads CASSRTLHTGELFF. CDR3 nucleotides: TGTGCCAGCAGTAGGACTCTCCACACCGGGGAGCTGTTTTTT.

This clonotype was seen repeatedly, ten times or more. This chain joins TRBV12-3 or TRBV12-4 and TRBJ2-5; no definite D call. V dropped 0 bases and J dropped 4 bases, with 3 bases sitting between them. The CDR3 extends over 12 amino acids. CDR3 residues: CASSLAIETQYF. The CDR3 DNA follows: TGTGCCAGCAGTTTAGCCATAGAGACCCAGTACTTC.

The chain combines TRBV19 with TRBJ2-3; D call uncertain. CDR3 length equals 12 residues. V was cut by 8 bases and J by 0 bases, with 6 bases left in between. Germline lookup yields CDR1 LNHDA and CDR2 SQIVND (reference sequence). The CDR3 region has the DNA TGTGCCAGTGGGGATAGCACAGATACGCAGTATTTT. This encodes CASGDSTDTQYF.

Many counts were recorded for this clonotype. CDR3 DNA sequence: TGCGCCAGCAGCCAAGAGGCGTTTATCAGCACCGGGGAGCTGTTTTTT. It translates to CASSQEAFISTGELFF. V usage is TRBV4-3 and J usage is TRBJ2-2; D gene ambiguous. Trimming removed 0 bases at V and 4 bases at J, with 12 bases between. The CDR3 sequence is 16 residues long. Per the germline V gene, CDR1 is LGHNA and CDR2 is YSLEER.

The chain joins TRBV10-1 to TRBJ2-5, with unresolved D. V was pared by 0 bases and J by 2 bases, with 19 bases between. CDR1 is WNHNN, CDR2 SYGVQD, per germline (reference sequence). The CDR3 is 18 residues long. As DNA, the CDR3 is TGCGCCAGCAGTGAGTCGAGCTCTGGCGTAAGTCTTCAAGAGACCCAGTACTTC. Translated: CASSESSSGVSLQETQYF.

The rearrangement joins TRBV7-9 to TRBJ2-4, with D perhaps TRBD1 (6 bases). V was shortened by 3 bases and J by 14 bases, with 23 bases between the two germline ends. The CDR3 has 15 amino acids. Germline CDR1 SEHNR, CDR2 FQNEAQ (reference sequence). The CDR3 DNA is TGTGCCAGCAGCTTGGGGCAGGGGTCCCCCGAGGCCGAGTACTTC. It translates to CASSLGQGSPEAEYF.

This clonotype was seen only a few times. The chain is built from TRBV2 and TRBJ1-5; 9 bases agree with TRBD1. V gave up 6 bases and J gave up 4 bases; unmatched junction bases: 13. Germline CDR1 reads SNHLY; CDR2 reads FYNNEI. CDR3 length: 17 residues. The CDR3 region is CASSRSPGTGFNQPQHF. CDR3 bases: TGTGCCAGCAGCCGGAGTCCCGGGACAGGGTTTAATCAGCCCCAGCATTTT.

This clonotype showed up just a few times. The V and J genes are TRBV7-9 and TRBJ2-3; 10 bases map to TRBD2. The V gene's germline CDR1 is SEHNR and CDR2 FQNEAQ (reference sequence). V was pared by 5 bases and J by 1 base, with 6 bases of the junction left unmatched. The CDR3 contains 16 residues. CDR3 sequence reads: CASSLSGGPGTDTQYF. DNA for the CDR3: TGTGCCAGCAGCCTTAGCGGGGGGCCCGGCACAGATACGCAGTATTTT.

A few counts support this clonotype. The rearrangement joins TRBV24-1 to TRBJ2-1; D uncertain. This CDR3 is 11 amino acids long. V was pared by 4 bases and J by 7 bases, with 4 bases between. CDR1 is KGHDR, CDR2 SFDVKD, per germline. This CDR3 is CATSDLNEQFF. The CDR3 nucleotides read TGTGCCACCAGTGACCTGAATGAGCAGTTCTTC.

The chain is built from TRBV7-9 and TRBJ2-6; 11 positions match TRBD1. Per germline, CDR1 SEHNR and CDR2 FQNEAQ (reference sequence). V shed 2 bases and J 2 bases; nucleotides not matched to a gene: 5. CDR3 length equals 18 residues. CDR3: CASSLLRTGGAGANVLTF. The DNA for the CDR3 is TGTGCCAGCAGCTTACTTAGGACAGGGGGCGCTGGGGCCAACGTCCTGACTTTC.